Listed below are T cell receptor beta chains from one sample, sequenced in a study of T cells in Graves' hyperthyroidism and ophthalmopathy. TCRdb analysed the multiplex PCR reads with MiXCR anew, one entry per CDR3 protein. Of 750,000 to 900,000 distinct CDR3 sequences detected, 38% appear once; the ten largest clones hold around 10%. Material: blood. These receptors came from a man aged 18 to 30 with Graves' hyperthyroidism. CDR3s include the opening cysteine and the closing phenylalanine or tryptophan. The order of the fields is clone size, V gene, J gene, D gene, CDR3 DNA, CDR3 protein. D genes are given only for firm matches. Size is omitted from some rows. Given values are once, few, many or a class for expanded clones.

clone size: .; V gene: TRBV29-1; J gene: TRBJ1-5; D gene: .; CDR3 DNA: TGCAGCGTTGAATGGAACGGGGAGCCCCAGCATTTT; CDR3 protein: CSVEWNGEPQHF
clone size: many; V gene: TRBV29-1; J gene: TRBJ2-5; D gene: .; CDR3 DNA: TGCAGCGTTGAAACAGGGACCCAAGAGACCCAGTACTTC; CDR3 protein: CSVETGTQETQYF
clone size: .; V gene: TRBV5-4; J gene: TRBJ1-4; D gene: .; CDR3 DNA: TGTGCCAGCAGCTTGCGCCCAAGACAGAAAGAAAAACTGTTTTTT; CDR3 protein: CASSLRPRQKEKLFF
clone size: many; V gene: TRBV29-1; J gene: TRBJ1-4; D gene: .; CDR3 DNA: TGCAGCGTAAGGGTCAGCCTCAATGAAAAACTGTTTTTT; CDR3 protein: CSVRVSLNEKLFF
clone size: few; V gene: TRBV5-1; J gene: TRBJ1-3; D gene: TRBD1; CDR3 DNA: TGCGCCAGCAGTCCCACAGGGGTGTCCTCTGGAAACACCATATATTTT; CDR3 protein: CASSPTGVSSGNTIYF
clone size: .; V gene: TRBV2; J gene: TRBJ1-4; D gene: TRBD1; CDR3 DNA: TGTGCCAGCAGGGACAGGGGCTCTGGAAAACTGTTTTTT; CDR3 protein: CASRDRGSGKLFF
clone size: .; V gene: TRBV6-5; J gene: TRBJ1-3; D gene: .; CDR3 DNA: TGTGCCAGCAGTTACTCCCGCGGCTCTGGAAACACCATATATTTT; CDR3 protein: CASSYSRGSGNTIYF
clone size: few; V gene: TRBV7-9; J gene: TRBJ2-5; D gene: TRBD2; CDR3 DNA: TGTGCCAGCAGCCCGACTAGCCTCTACCAAGAGACCCAGTACTTC; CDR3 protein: CASSPTSLYQETQYF
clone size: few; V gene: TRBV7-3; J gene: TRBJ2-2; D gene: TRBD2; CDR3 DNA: TGTGCCAGCAGCTTGTACAGCGGGAGCATCGGGGAGCTGTTTTTT; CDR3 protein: CASSLYSGSIGELFF
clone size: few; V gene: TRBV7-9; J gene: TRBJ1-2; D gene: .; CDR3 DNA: TGTGCCAGCAGCCCGAGTCATAACTATGGCTACACCTTC; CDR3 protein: CASSPSHNYGYTF
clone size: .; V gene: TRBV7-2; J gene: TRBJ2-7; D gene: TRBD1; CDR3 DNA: TGTGCCAGCAGCCAAGAGGTGTGGGGGACAGGGATTGTTCTGCAGTACTTC; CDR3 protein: CASSQEVWGTGIVLQYF
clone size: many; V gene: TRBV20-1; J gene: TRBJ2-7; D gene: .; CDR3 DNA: TGCAGTGCTAGTAGCGGAGTGTACGAGCAGTACTTC; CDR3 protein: CSASSGVYEQYF
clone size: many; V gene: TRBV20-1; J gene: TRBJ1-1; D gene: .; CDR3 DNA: TGCAGTGCCGAGGGCGACTTGGAGGCTTTCTTT; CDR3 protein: CSAEGDLEAFF
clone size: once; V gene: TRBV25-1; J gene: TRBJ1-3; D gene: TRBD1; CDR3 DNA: TGTGCCAGCAGACAGGGGCCCTGGTCTAACACCATATATTTT; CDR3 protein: CASRQGPWSNTIYF
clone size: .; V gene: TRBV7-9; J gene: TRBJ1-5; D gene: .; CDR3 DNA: TGCGCCAGCAGCTTAGGACTAGCGGGTGCTAAAGCCTACGAGCATTTT; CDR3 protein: CASSLGLAGAKAYEHF
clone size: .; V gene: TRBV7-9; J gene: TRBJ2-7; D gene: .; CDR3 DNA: TGTGCCAGCAGCTTCGAAAGATTGACCTACGAGCAGTACTTC; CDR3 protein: CASSFERLTYEQYF
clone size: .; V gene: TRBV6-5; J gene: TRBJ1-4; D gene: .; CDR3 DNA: TGTGCCAGCAGGGGAAGTACGGCTAATGAAAAACTGTTTTTT; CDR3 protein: CASRGSTANEKLFF
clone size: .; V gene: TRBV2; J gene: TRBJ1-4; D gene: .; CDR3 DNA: TGTGCCAGCCGACCGGCAGGGGAGGCAGAAAAACTGTTTTTT; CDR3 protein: CASRPAGEAEKLFF
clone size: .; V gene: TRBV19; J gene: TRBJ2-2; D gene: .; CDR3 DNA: TGTGCCAGTAACCGGGGGAACATGAACACCGGGGAGCTGTTTTTT; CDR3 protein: CASNRGNMNTGELFF
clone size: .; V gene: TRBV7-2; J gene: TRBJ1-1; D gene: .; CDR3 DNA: TGTGCCAGCAGCTTAGGGGAAGGGACCCCGGAAGCTTTCTTT; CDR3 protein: CASSLGEGTPEAFF
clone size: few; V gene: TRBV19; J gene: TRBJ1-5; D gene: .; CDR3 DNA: TGTGCCAGTAGTATTGAACAGCCGAATCAGCCCCAGCATTTT; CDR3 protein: CASSIEQPNQPQHF
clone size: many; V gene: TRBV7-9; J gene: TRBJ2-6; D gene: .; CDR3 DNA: TGTGCCAGCAGCTTAGGGACGGGTCCTGGGGCCAACGTCCTGACTTTC; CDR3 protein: CASSLGTGPGANVLTF
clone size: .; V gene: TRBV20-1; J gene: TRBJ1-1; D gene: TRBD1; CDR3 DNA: TGCAGTGCGCCCGGGACAGGGACTGGAGCTTTCTTT; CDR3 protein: CSAPGTGTGAFF
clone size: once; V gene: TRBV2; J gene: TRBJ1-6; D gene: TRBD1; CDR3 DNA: TGTGCCAGCAGTGAGGAACAGGGGGCGCCTTCACCCCTCCACTTT; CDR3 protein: CASSEEQGAPSPLHF
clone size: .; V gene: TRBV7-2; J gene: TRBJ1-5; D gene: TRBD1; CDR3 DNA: TGTGCCAGCAGCTTTGGACAGGGGCTTGGATATCAGCCCCAGCATTTT; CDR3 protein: CASSFGQGLGYQPQHF
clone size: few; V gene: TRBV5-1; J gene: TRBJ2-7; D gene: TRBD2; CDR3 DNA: TGCGCCAGCAGTCCCGGGACTAGCGACTTCGAGCAGTACTTC; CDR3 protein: CASSPGTSDFEQYF
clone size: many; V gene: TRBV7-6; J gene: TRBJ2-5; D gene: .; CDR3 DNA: TGTGCCAGCGGGGACCTCGGGGAGACCCAGTACTTC; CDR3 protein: CASGDLGETQYF
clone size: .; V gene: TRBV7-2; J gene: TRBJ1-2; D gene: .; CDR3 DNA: TGTGCCAGCAGCTCAATAGGGTACGGCTACACCTTC; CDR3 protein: CASSSIGYGYTF
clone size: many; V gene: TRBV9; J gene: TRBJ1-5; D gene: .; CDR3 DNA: TGTGCCAGCAGCGTTGGGATAAGCAATCAGCCCCAGCATTTT; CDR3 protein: CASSVGISNQPQHF
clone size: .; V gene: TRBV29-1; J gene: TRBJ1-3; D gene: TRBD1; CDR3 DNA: TGCAGCGTTATACAGGGGGCTTCTTGGACTGGAAACACCATATATTTT; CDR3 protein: CSVIQGASWTGNTIYF
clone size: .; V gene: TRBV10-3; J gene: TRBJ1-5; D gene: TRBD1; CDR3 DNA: TGTGCCAGCGGGACAGCAAAAAATCAGCCCCAGCATTTT; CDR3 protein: CASGTAKNQPQHF
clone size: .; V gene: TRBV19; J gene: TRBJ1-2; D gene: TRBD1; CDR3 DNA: TGTGCCAGTAGGCACCGGGACAGGGGGGCCTATGGCTACACCTTC; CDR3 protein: CASRHRDRGAYGYTF
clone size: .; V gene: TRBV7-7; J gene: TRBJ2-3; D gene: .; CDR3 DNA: TGTGCTAGCAGCCCTTGGACAGGCACAGATACGCAGTATTTT; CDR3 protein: CASSPWTGTDTQYF
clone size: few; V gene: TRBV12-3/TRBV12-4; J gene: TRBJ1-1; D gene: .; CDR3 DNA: TGTGCCAGCAGCTCGGACAGATTTCACACTGAAGCTTTCTTT; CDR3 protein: CASSSDRFHTEAFF
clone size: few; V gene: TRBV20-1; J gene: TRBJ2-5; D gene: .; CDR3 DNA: TGCAGTGCTAGAGATCTGAGGGAGACCCAGTACTTC; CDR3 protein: CSARDLRETQYF
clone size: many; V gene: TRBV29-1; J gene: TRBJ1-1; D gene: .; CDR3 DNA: TGCAGCGTTGACCCTCCCGGTCTAGGGGACACTGAAGCTTTCTTT; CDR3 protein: CSVDPPGLGDTEAFF
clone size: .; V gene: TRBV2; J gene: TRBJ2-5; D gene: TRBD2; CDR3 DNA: TGTGCCAGCGCGCTAGCGGGAGAAGAGACCCAGTACTTC; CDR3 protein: CASALAGEETQYF
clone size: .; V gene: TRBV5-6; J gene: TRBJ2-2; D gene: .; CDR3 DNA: TGTGCCAGCAGCCCGGGGAGAAGAGATACCGGGGAGCTGTTTTTT; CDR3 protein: CASSPGRRDTGELFF
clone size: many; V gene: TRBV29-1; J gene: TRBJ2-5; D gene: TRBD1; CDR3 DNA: TGCAGCGTAGCCACCGGGACAGGGAAAGAAGAGACCCAGTACTTC; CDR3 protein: CSVATGTGKEETQYF
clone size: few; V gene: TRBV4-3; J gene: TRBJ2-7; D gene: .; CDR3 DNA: TGCGCCAGCAGCCATTCGCAGGGAAAACACTACGAGCAGTACTTC; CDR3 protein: CASSHSQGKHYEQYF
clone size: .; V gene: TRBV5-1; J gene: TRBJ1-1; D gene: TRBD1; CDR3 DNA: TGCGCCAGCAGTGCTAGAAGGACAGGAAGGAACACTGAAGCTTTCTTT; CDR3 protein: CASSARRTGRNTEAFF
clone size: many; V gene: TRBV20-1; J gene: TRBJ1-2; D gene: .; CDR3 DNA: TGCAGTGCTAGAAACGGGTACGGCTACACCTTC; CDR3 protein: CSARNGYGYTF
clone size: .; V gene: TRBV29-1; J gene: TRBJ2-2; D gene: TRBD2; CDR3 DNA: TGCAGCAGCCTGAGCGGGGGGACGAACACCGGGGAGCTGTTTTTT; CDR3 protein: CSSLSGGTNTGELFF
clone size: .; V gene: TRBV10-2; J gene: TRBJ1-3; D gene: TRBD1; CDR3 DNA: TGCGCCAGCGGACCTTGGGACAGGTCATCCTCTGGAAACACCACATATTTT; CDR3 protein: CASGPWDRSSSGNTTYF
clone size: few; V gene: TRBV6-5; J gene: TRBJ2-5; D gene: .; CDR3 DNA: TGTGCCAGCAGTTACTTGGCGCAAGAGACCCAGTACTTC; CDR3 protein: CASSYLAQETQYF
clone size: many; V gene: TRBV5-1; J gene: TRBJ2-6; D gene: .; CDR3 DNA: TGCGCCAGCGCCATGGGGGGGGCCAACGTCCTGACTTTC; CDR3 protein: CASAMGGANVLTF
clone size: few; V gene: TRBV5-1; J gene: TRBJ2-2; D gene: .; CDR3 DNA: TGCGCCAGCAGCTTGGAGACAGCGAACACCGGGGAGCTGTTTTTT; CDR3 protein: CASSLETANTGELFF
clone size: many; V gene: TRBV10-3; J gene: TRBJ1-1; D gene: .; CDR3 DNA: TGTGCCATCAGTCCCCGGGGGGTGGGGGAAACCACTGAAGCTTTCTTT; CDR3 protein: CAISPRGVGETTEAFF
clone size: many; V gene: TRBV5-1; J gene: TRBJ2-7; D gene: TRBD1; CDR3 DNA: TGCGCCAGCAGCTTGGGTGCACAGGGGTGGTACGAGCAGTACTTC; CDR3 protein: CASSLGAQGWYEQYF
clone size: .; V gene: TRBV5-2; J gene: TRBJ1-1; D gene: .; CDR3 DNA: TGTGCCAGCAGCTTGAGTGGGGCCATGAACACTGAAGCTTTCTTT; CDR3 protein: CASSLSGAMNTEAFF